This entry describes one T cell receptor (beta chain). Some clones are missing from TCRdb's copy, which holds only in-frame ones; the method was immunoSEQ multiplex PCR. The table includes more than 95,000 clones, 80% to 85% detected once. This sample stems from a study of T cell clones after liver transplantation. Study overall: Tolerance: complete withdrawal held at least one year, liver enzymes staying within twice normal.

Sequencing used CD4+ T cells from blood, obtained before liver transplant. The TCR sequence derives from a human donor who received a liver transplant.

Here the CDR3 DNA reads TGTGCCAGTAGTATCCCTACAGGGACGAACACCGGGGAGCTGTTTTTT. Its protein product is CASSIPTGTNTGELFF. V is TRBV19 and J is TRBJ2-2, with D possibly being TRBD1 (6 bases). Germline V gives CDR1 LNHDA, CDR2 SQIVND (reference sequence). Trimming stripped 3 bases from V and 0 bases from J, with 11 bases between. The CDR3 consists of 16 residues.